A single sample is the source of the 8 T cell receptor beta chains below, sequenced in a study of Graves' ophthalmopathy and Graves' hyperthyroidism. Amplification of the TCR beta CDR3 regions used RNA transcripts (as template). The library came from an HTBI-primed first-round RT-PCR and a second-round multiplex PCR. One entry per CDR3 protein results from TCRdb running MiXCR on the multiplex PCR reads. The sample consists of about 57,000 distinct CDR3 sequences, approximately 45% of them appearing once. Material: peripheral blood. The receptors were sampled from an adult woman with Graves' ophthalmopathy.

Judged by abundance, this clonotype is medium-sized. The gene calls are TRBV24-1 and TRBJ2-2, with D tentatively TRBD2 (6 bases). V lost 4 bases and J 8 bases, leaving 10 bases between the germline ends. There are 13 residues in the CDR3. Germline assignment: CDR1 KGHDR and CDR2 SFDVKD. Here the CDR3 DNA reads TGTGCCACCAGTGAGCGGAGGGCGGGGGAGCTGTTTTTT. It yields the protein CATSERRAGELFF.

The rearrangement uses TRBV9 and TRBJ1-4, with 7 nucleotides matching TRBD1. Germline V gene data show CDR1 as SGDLS and CDR2 as YYNGEE. The length of the CDR3 is 16 residues. With V trimmed by 2 bases and J by 7 bases, 11 bases remained unmatched. CDR3 sequence: CASSVGTALWGEKLFF. The DNA for the CDR3 is TGTGCCAGCAGCGTCGGGACAGCCCTATGGGGTGAAAAACTGTTTTTT. Using reference TRBV9 and TRBJ1-4 for the parts outside the CDR3, the full variable domain is DSGVTQTPKHLITATGQRVTLRCSPRSGDLSVYWYQQSLDQGLQFLIQYYNGEERAKGNILERFSAQQFPDLHSELNLSSLELGDSALYFCASSVGTALWGEKLFFGSGTQLSVL.

In its sample, this clonotype was seen a few times. The rearrangement links TRBV10-3 to TRBJ2-7, with D maybe TRBD2 (5 bases). V gave up 10 bases and J gave up 1 base, with 14 bases separating them. CDR3 length: 13 residues. CDR1 and CDR2 (germline): ENHRY, SYGVKD. The CDR3 DNA reads as TGTGCCAACGGACTGGGCAGTTCCTACGAGCAGTACTTC. Protein: CANGLGSSYEQYF.

There are many counts of this clonotype. The chain recombines TRBV20-1 with TRBJ2-7; weak D call: TRBD1 (6 bases). The CDR3 is 14 amino acids. Looked up from germline, CDR1 is DFQATT and CDR2 is SNEGSKA (reference sequence). V dropped 6 bases and J dropped 4 bases, with 19 bases sitting between them. The CDR3 reads CSASQGLGLYEQYF. The CDR3 nucleotides are TGCAGTGCATCACAGGGCCTTGGGCTTTACGAGCAGTACTTC.

With regard to this clonotype: A much larger clone lies one base from this, so it may be a read error. The chain couples TRBV19 to TRBJ2-2; D ambiguous. V was cut by 2 bases and J by 3 bases, with 4 bases left in between. The CDR3 runs 13 residues. The germline V gene encodes CDR1 LNHDA and CDR2 SQIVND (reference sequence). CDR3: CASSIRDTGELFF. In DNA, the CDR3 is TGTGCCAGTAGTATAAGGGACACCGGGGAGCTGTTTTTT. The variable domain in full, with the rest retrieved from reference TRBV19 and TRBJ2-2, is DGGITQSPKYLFRKEGQNVTLSCEQNLNHDAMYWYRQDPGQGLRLIYYSQIVNDFQKGDIAEGYSVSREKKESFPLTVTSAQKNPTAFYLCASSIRDTGELFFGEGSRLTVL.

This clonotype was observed many times. CDR3 region: CASSLWTSIDYNEQFF. In nucleotides, the CDR3 is TGTGCCAGCAGTTTATGGACTAGCATCGACTACAATGAGCAGTTCTTC. The rearrangement links TRBV28 to TRBJ2-1; 7 bases are a match to TRBD2. The V segment lost 0 bases and the J segment 3 bases; nucleotides outside the gene matches: 5. The CDR3 loop spans 16 amino acids. CDR1 MDHEN and CDR2 SYDVKM come from the germline V gene.

This clonotype was picked up many times. The V and J genes are TRBV4-1 and TRBJ2-7, with TRBD1 matching over 7 bases. Trimming at V came to 4 bases and at J to 4 bases, leaving 16 bases not matched to a gene. The CDR3 extends over 17 amino acids. Germline assignment: CDR1 MGHRA and CDR2 YSYEKL. The DNA for the CDR3 is TGCGCCAGCAGCCGCACAAAACAGGGGAAACCCAATTACGAGCAGTACTTC. It translates to CASSRTKQGKPNYEQYF.

This clonotype was observed many times. The genes are TRBV7-2 and TRBJ1-4, with D possibly being TRBD1 (5 bases). Germline V gene data show CDR1 as SGHTA and CDR2 as FQGNSA. The V and J ends lost 5 bases and 0 bases respectively, with 7 bases between them. This CDR3 contains 14 residues. CDR3 residues: CASSRGSTNEKLFF. The DNA for the CDR3 is TGTGCCAGCAGCCGGGGGTCAACTAATGAAAAACTGTTTTTT.